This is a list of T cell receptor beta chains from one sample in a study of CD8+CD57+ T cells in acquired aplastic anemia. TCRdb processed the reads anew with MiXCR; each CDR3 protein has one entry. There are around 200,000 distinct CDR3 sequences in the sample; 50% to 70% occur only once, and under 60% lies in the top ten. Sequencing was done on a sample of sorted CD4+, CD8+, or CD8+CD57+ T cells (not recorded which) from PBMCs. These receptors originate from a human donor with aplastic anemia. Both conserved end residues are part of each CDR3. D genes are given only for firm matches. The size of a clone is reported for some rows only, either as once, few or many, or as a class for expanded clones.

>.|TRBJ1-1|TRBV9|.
TGTGCCAGCAGCTTCTTAATAGGCACTGAAGCTTTCTTT
CASSFLIGTEAFF
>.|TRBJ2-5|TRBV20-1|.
TGCAGTGCGAGGGACCTCCCCGGGACTCCCCTGGAGACCCAGTACTTC
CSARDLPGTPLETQYF
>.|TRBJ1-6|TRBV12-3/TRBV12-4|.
TGTGCCAGCAGGCACAGCATGGGGTCACCCCTCCACTTT
CASRHSMGSPLHF
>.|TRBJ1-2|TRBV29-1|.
TGCAGCGTTGACTTTTCCGGGACCGACGGGTATGGCTACACCTTC
CSVDFSGTDGYGYTF
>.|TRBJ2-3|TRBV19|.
TGTGCCAGTAAGGTAGAAGGGACAGATACGCAGTATTTT
CASKVEGTDTQYF
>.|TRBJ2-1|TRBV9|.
TGTGCCAGCAGCGTAGCTGGGGGGTACCCCTACAATGAGCAGTTCTTC
CASSVAGGYPYNEQFF
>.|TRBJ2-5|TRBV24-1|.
TGTGCCACCAGTGATGCACAGGGCGGGGAAGAGACCCAGTACTTC
CATSDAQGGEETQYF
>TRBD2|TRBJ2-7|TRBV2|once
TGTGCCAGCAGCGGCTGGGGGGGATACGACGAGCAGTACTTC
CASSGWGGYDEQYF
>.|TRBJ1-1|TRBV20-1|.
TGCAGTGCTAGAGATAACTCAGGGACCACTGAAGCTTTCTTT
CSARDNSGTTEAFF
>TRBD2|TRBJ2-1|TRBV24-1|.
TGTGCCACCAGTGATCCTCAACTAGCGGGAGCGGCCAATGAGCAGTTCTTC
CATSDPQLAGAANEQFF
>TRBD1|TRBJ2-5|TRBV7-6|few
TGTGCCAGCACCGCGGATACGGGACAGGGGTTGGAGACCCAGTACTTC
CASTADTGQGLETQYF
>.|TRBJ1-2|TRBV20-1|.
TGCAGTGCTAGCGAGGGGATAGGGTTTAACTATGGCTACACCTTC
CSASEGIGFNYGYTF
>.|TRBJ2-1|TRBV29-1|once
TGCAGCGTTGAAGATCCTGCAGGTTGGAATCAGTTCTTC
CSVEDPAGWNQFF
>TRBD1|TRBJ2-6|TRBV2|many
TGTGCCAGCGTCGGGACAGCCCTCTCTGGGGCCAACGTCCTGACTTTC
CASVGTALSGANVLTF
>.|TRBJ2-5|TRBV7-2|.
TGTGCCAGCAGCTTAGGGCACGGTGTCTTCTGTTACTTC
CASSLGHGVFCYF
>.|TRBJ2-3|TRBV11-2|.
TGTGCCAGCAGCTTAGATTCGGCGGCTTACTCCTACAATGAGCAGTATTTT
CASSLDSAAYSYNEQYF
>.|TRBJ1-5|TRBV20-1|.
TGCAGTGCTAGAGCCATGGGTCAGCCCCAGCATTTT
CSARAMGQPQHF
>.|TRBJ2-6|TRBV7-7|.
TGTGCTAGCAGCCAAGACCCTGGGGCCAACGTCCTGACTTTC
CASSQDPGANVLTF
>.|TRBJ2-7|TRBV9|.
TGTGCCAGCAGCGGCGAATCCTACGAGCAGTACTTC
CASSGESYEQYF
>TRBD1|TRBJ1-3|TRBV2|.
TGTGCCAGCACAGGACAGGCCAACTCTGGAAACACCATATATTTT
CASTGQANSGNTIYF
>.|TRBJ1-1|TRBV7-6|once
TGTGCCAGCAGCCTCAGGGTCATGAACACTGAAGCTTTCTTT
CASSLRVMNTEAFF
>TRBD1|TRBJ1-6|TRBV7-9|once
TGTGCCAGCGCCACGGACAGGGTCGGGTATAATTCACCCCTCCACTTT
CASATDRVGYNSPLHF
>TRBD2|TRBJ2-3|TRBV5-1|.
TGCGCCAGCTTCCTTGGGAGCGGGAGTACAGATACGCAGTATTTT
CASFLGSGSTDTQYF
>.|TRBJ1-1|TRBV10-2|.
TGCGCCAGCAGAATACAGATGAACACTGAAGCTTTCTTT
CASRIQMNTEAFF
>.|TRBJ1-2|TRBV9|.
TGTGCCAGCAGTCCTTCTGGGGGGTATGGCTACACCTTC
CASSPSGGYGYTF
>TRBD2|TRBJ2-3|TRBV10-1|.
TGCGCCAGCAGCCTTGGACTAGCGGGAGGGTTCCCAGATACGCAGTATTTT
CASSLGLAGGFPDTQYF
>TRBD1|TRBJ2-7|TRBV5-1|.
TGCGCCAGCAGCTTGGCCACAGGGGGTCCGGTCGAGCAGTACTTC
CASSLATGGPVEQYF
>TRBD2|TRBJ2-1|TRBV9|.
TGTGCCAGCAGCGTAGTCGGGACTAGCGGGAACAATGAGCAGTTCTTC
CASSVVGTSGNNEQFF
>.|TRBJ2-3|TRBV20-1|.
TGCAGTGCTAGCGTGGGCACAGATACGCAGTATTTT
CSASVGTDTQYF
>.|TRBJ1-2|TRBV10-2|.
TGTGCCAGCAGCGTAACCGTTAACTATGGCTACACCTTC
CASSVTVNYGYTF
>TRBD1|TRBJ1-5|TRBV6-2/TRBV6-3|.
TGTGCCAGCAGTCCGGGACAGGGGACGAATCAGCCCCAGCATTTT
CASSPGQGTNQPQHF
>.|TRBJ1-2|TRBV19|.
TGTGCCAGTAGTACAACCACAGGGAACTATGGCTACACCTTC
CASSTTTGNYGYTF
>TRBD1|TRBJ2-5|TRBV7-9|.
TGTGCCAGCAGCTACTCCCACCGGGACAGCCAAGAGACCCAGTACTTC
CASSYSHRDSQETQYF
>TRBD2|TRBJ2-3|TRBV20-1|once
TGCAGTGCTAGACCCCTAGCGGGAGGCACGCAGTATTTT
CSARPLAGGTQYF
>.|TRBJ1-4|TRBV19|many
TGTGCCAGTGGGTCGCAATTTGCAACTAATGAAAAACTGTTTTTT
CASGSQFATNEKLFF
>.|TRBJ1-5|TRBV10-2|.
TGCGCCAGCAGTGATGTGACAGATGATCAGCCCCAGCATTTT
CASSDVTDDQPQHF
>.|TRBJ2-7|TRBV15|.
TGTGCCACCAGCAGCTCCACGGGCGAGCAGTACTTC
CATSSSTGEQYF
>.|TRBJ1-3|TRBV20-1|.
TGCAGTGCTAGAATACCTTCTGGAAACACCATATATTTT
CSARIPSGNTIYF
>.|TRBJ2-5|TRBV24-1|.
TGTGCCACCAGTGACCCGGGCCCAGGCCAAGAGACCCAGTACTTC
CATSDPGPGQETQYF
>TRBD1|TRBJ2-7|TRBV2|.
TGTGCCAGCAGCCCATGGACAGGGGGCTCCTTTGGGGAGCAGTACTTC
CASSPWTGGSFGEQYF
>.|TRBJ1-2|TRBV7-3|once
TGTGCCAGCAGCCGGAGTCTCTACACCTTC
CASSRSLYTF
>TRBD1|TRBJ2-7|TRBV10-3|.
TGTGCCATCAGTGAGGCCCTAGGACAGGGGGACAACTACGAGCAGTACTTC
CAISEALGQGDNYEQYF
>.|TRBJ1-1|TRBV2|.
TGTGCCAGCAGTGAAATCCAGAACACTGAAGCTTTCTTT
CASSEIQNTEAFF
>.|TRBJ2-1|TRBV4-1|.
TGCGCCAGCAGCCAGGTCGCAGGGAGCTCCTACAATGAGCAGTTCTTC
CASSQVAGSSYNEQFF
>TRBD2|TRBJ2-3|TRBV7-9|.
TGTGCCAGCAGCCTGGGGGAGGGGAAGCAGTATTTT
CASSLGEGKQYF
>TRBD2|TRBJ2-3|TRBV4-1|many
TGCGCCAGCAGCCAAGATCTAGCGGGGCTTGATACGCAGTATTTT
CASSQDLAGLDTQYF
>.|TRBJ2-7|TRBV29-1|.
TGCAGCGTTTACGGGTCGGCAGGCCTTAAAGACGAGCAGTACTTC
CSVYGSAGLKDEQYF
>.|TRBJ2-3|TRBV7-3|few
TGTGCCAGCAGCCCATCCAGGACAAGCACAGATACGCAGTATTTT
CASSPSRTSTDTQYF
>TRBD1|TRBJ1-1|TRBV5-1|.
TGCGCCAGCAGCGTGGACAGGGGGAGGACTGAAGCTTTCTTT
CASSVDRGRTEAFF
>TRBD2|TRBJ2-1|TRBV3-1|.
TGCGCCAGCAGTCTGAGCGGGGGGGCCGACAATGAGCAGTTCTTC
CASSLSGGADNEQFF
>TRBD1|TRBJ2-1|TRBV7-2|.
TGTGCCAGCAGCCCAACAGGGGCCGAAGGGGGTGAGCAGTTCTTC
CASSPTGAEGGEQFF
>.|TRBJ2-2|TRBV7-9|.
TGTGCCAGCACACCCCTCCCGGGGGAGCTGTTTTTT
CASTPLPGELFF
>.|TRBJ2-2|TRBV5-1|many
TGCGCCAGCAGCTTCTCCGGGAGTAACACCGGGGAGCTGTTTTTT
CASSFSGSNTGELFF
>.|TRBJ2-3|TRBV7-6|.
TGTGCCAGCAGCTCCACCCTGTATACGCAGTATTTT
CASSSTLYTQYF
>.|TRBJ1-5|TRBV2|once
TGTGCCAGCAGCAGGGAGGCGAACAATCAGCCCCAGCATTTT
CASSREANNQPQHF
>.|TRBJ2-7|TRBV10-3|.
TGTGCCATCAGTGAGACCTACGAGCAGTACTTC
CAISETYEQYF
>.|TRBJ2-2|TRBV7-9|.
TGTGCCAGCAGCACATACGGGGGCCCCACCGGGGAGCTGTTTTTT
CASSTYGGPTGELFF
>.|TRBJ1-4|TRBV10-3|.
TGTGCCATCAGTGAAACGTGGGATAAGGAAAAACTGTTTTTT
CAISETWDKEKLFF
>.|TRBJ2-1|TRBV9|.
TGTGCCAGCAGCTCCGACGGACCCTCCTACAATGAGCAGTTCTTC
CASSSDGPSYNEQFF